This entry is about one TCR beta chain. In the PCR, 60 Vbeta and 13 Jbeta primers were used. This table comes from immunoSEQ multiplex PCR, and its TCRdb copy is limited to in-frame clones, with some not included. The repertoire includes approximately 69,000 clones, 65% to 70% of them detected once, and roughly 21% sits in the top ten. The data originate from a study of cytomegalovirus exposure and HLA in healthy donors. Germline V gene lookup returns CDR1 SEHNR and CDR2 FQNEAQ (reference sequence). V was trimmed by 1 base and J by 5 bases, leaving 6 bases between them. The length of the CDR3 is 12 residues.

Input material: PBMCs. This receptor was identified in a man aged 40-49 years in good health and CMV-seropositive. This chain links TRBV7-9 with TRBJ2-7; D remains unclear. CDR3: CASSLGGHEQYF. The CDR3 DNA reads TGTGCCAGCAGCTTAGGAGGTCACGAGCAGTACTTC. The whole variable domain, filled in from reference TRBV7-9 and TRBJ2-7, reads DTGVSQNPRHKITKRGQNVTFRCDPISEHNRLYWYRQTLGQGPEFLTYFQNEAQLEKSRLLSDRFSAERPKGSFSTLEIQRTEQGDSAMYLCASSLGGHEQYFGPGTRLTVT.